This T cell receptor beta chain is from a study of tumor and adjacent non-tumor tissue in lung cancer. No cell sorting was done before RNA was extracted from the tissue. This CDR3 comprises 14 residues. CDR1 and CDR2 from the germline V gene are DFQATT and SNEGSKA (reference sequence). The junction had 3 bases not matched to a gene; V was cut back by 4 bases and J by 0 bases. Ten or more counts support this clonotype. TCRbeta libraries were built with three rounds of nested PCR, modified from ARM-PCR. MiXCR, applied by TCRdb to the multiplex PCR reads, yields one record per CDR3 protein. The table records over 110,000 distinct CDR3 sequences, 60% to 70% of them present only once.

Specimen: lung tumor tissue. The sequence was obtained from a man aged 60 to 69 with small cell lung cancer. The V gene is TRBV20-1, the J gene TRBJ1-3, with 7 bases lining up with TRBD1. CDR3 amino acids: CSAKGAPSGNTIYF. In DNA, the CDR3 is TGCAGTGCTAAGGGGGCCCCCTCTGGAAACACCATATATTTT.